This T cell receptor beta chain emerged from a study of cytomegalovirus exposure and HLA in healthy donors. PCR amplification relied on 60 Vbeta primers (plus 13 Jbeta primers). Sequenced by immunoSEQ multiplex PCR; TCRdb stores in-frame clones only, minus some. This table has 140,000 to 150,000 clones, about 75% appearing once. CDR1 is SGHVS, CDR2 FQNEAQ, per germline. The CDR3 length is 15 residues. V gave up 3 bases and J gave up 1 base, with 9 bases separating them. The source material was PBMCs. The chain employs TRBV7-8 and TRBJ2-2, with TRBD1 as a possible D gene (6 bases). The receptor comes from a man in his thirties or forties in good health and CMV-seronegative. Here the CDR3 DNA reads TGTGCCAGCAGCTTGGTCAGGGGGAACACCGGGGAGCTGTTTTTT. Its translation is CASSLVRGNTGELFF.